This record concerns one TCR beta chain sequence. Its antigen is unknown. The sample holds no much larger clone one base away, and base qualities are not on file. The sample carries other DNA sequences with the same CDR3. The data are from a study of blood T cell repertoires in COVID-19 (dated by TCRdb to the early 2020s). Background on the whole study: The collaborator samples originated in the United States, Italy and Spain and spanned the acute and convalescent phases of COVID-19. The material from the prospective study consisted of cDNA or gDNA derived from T cells, B-cell-depleted T cells, or PBMCs. Subjects who had been exposed to COVID-19, were actively infected with it, or had recovered from it provided the deeply sampled blood TCRbeta repertoires that made up the dataset. The repertoires were released in a freely available public database meant as a resource for research on the immune response to SARS-CoV-2. Samples were obtained from the ongoing ImmuneRACE study (first 160 participants) and from approximately 1,200 subjects provided by 6 global collaborators. A de-identified subject ID, COVID-19 status, age in years and sex were almost always included in the sample metadata. Where available, HLA class I and class II types were obtained from metadata supplied by the sample provider rather than from assay-based typing. The investigation overall reported the following: The quantity of clinical and demographic metadata differed by source and by participant and was supplied without curation.

The immunoSEQ Assay, a bias-controlled multiplex PCR, was used to amplify TCRbeta CDR3 regions from genomic DNA. The authors' analysis ran thus. The number of nucleated cells in each sample was estimated from the amplification of reference gene primers within the assay. To quantify the absolute abundance of each unique TCRbeta CDR3 rearrangement, sequence reads were collapsed and filtered. For each sample, productive Simpson clonality was calculated as the square root of Simpson's diversity index over productive rearrangements. The clones in this table, taken by TCRdb from immuneACCESS, are in-frame only. Not every clone is retained; where verified, under half of the shortfall comes from an unresolved V gene, and the cause of the rest is unknown. V and J calls and clone size are copied from that table; D and trimming were computed from the DNA. The sample table lists roughly 230,000 clones, roughly four fifths of them with a count of one. The ten biggest clones cover about 3.7% of the sample.

V loses 5 bases at its end and J loses 4 bases; junction bases beyond the gene matches: 3. There are 13 amino acids in the CDR3, from cysteine to phenylalanine inclusive. The kept DNA is CDR3 alone, 39 bases in frame from the first base. Participants in the prospective study were aged about 18 to 100 years, lived in 20 to 25 United States geographic areas, and enrolled through a virtual design. In the prospective study, participants were assigned to cohorts based on the clinical history participants reported in a screening survey and a study questionnaire. Recovered participants in ImmuneRACE Cohort 3 were defined by two consecutive negative NP/OP PCR tests, clearance by a healthcare professional, or resolution of symptoms. In the prospective study, mobile phlebotomists collected whole blood, serum and a nasopharyngeal or oropharyngeal swab from each participant. Over a roughly 2-month period, participants in the prospective study had the option of providing additional blood draws and questionnaires. Before DNA extraction, blood samples from the prospective study were shipped at room temperature or frozen.

Sequenced sample: PBMCs or T cells enriched from blood (not recorded which). The rearranged segments are TRBV12-3 or TRBV12-4 and TRBJ1-1, and TRBD1 matches 8 of the central bases. The receptor comes from an older woman who had recovered from COVID-19. The CDR3 reads as follows: CASSRDRGTEAFF. The DNA sequence is as follows: TGTGCCAGCAGTCGAGACAGGGGCACTGAAGCTTTCTTT.